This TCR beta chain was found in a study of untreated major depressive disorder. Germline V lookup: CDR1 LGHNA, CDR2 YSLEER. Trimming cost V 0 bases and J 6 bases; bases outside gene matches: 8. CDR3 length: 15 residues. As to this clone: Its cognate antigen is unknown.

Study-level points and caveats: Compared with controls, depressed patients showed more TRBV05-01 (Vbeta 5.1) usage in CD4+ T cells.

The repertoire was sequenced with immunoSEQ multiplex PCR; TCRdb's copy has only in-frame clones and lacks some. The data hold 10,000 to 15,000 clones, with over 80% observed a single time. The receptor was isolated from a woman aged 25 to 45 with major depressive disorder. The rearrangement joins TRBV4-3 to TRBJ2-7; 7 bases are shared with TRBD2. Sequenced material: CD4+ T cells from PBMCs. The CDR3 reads CASSQDGLVIGEQYF. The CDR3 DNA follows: TGCGCCAGCAGCCAAGACGGACTAGTCATCGGCGAGCAGTACTTC.